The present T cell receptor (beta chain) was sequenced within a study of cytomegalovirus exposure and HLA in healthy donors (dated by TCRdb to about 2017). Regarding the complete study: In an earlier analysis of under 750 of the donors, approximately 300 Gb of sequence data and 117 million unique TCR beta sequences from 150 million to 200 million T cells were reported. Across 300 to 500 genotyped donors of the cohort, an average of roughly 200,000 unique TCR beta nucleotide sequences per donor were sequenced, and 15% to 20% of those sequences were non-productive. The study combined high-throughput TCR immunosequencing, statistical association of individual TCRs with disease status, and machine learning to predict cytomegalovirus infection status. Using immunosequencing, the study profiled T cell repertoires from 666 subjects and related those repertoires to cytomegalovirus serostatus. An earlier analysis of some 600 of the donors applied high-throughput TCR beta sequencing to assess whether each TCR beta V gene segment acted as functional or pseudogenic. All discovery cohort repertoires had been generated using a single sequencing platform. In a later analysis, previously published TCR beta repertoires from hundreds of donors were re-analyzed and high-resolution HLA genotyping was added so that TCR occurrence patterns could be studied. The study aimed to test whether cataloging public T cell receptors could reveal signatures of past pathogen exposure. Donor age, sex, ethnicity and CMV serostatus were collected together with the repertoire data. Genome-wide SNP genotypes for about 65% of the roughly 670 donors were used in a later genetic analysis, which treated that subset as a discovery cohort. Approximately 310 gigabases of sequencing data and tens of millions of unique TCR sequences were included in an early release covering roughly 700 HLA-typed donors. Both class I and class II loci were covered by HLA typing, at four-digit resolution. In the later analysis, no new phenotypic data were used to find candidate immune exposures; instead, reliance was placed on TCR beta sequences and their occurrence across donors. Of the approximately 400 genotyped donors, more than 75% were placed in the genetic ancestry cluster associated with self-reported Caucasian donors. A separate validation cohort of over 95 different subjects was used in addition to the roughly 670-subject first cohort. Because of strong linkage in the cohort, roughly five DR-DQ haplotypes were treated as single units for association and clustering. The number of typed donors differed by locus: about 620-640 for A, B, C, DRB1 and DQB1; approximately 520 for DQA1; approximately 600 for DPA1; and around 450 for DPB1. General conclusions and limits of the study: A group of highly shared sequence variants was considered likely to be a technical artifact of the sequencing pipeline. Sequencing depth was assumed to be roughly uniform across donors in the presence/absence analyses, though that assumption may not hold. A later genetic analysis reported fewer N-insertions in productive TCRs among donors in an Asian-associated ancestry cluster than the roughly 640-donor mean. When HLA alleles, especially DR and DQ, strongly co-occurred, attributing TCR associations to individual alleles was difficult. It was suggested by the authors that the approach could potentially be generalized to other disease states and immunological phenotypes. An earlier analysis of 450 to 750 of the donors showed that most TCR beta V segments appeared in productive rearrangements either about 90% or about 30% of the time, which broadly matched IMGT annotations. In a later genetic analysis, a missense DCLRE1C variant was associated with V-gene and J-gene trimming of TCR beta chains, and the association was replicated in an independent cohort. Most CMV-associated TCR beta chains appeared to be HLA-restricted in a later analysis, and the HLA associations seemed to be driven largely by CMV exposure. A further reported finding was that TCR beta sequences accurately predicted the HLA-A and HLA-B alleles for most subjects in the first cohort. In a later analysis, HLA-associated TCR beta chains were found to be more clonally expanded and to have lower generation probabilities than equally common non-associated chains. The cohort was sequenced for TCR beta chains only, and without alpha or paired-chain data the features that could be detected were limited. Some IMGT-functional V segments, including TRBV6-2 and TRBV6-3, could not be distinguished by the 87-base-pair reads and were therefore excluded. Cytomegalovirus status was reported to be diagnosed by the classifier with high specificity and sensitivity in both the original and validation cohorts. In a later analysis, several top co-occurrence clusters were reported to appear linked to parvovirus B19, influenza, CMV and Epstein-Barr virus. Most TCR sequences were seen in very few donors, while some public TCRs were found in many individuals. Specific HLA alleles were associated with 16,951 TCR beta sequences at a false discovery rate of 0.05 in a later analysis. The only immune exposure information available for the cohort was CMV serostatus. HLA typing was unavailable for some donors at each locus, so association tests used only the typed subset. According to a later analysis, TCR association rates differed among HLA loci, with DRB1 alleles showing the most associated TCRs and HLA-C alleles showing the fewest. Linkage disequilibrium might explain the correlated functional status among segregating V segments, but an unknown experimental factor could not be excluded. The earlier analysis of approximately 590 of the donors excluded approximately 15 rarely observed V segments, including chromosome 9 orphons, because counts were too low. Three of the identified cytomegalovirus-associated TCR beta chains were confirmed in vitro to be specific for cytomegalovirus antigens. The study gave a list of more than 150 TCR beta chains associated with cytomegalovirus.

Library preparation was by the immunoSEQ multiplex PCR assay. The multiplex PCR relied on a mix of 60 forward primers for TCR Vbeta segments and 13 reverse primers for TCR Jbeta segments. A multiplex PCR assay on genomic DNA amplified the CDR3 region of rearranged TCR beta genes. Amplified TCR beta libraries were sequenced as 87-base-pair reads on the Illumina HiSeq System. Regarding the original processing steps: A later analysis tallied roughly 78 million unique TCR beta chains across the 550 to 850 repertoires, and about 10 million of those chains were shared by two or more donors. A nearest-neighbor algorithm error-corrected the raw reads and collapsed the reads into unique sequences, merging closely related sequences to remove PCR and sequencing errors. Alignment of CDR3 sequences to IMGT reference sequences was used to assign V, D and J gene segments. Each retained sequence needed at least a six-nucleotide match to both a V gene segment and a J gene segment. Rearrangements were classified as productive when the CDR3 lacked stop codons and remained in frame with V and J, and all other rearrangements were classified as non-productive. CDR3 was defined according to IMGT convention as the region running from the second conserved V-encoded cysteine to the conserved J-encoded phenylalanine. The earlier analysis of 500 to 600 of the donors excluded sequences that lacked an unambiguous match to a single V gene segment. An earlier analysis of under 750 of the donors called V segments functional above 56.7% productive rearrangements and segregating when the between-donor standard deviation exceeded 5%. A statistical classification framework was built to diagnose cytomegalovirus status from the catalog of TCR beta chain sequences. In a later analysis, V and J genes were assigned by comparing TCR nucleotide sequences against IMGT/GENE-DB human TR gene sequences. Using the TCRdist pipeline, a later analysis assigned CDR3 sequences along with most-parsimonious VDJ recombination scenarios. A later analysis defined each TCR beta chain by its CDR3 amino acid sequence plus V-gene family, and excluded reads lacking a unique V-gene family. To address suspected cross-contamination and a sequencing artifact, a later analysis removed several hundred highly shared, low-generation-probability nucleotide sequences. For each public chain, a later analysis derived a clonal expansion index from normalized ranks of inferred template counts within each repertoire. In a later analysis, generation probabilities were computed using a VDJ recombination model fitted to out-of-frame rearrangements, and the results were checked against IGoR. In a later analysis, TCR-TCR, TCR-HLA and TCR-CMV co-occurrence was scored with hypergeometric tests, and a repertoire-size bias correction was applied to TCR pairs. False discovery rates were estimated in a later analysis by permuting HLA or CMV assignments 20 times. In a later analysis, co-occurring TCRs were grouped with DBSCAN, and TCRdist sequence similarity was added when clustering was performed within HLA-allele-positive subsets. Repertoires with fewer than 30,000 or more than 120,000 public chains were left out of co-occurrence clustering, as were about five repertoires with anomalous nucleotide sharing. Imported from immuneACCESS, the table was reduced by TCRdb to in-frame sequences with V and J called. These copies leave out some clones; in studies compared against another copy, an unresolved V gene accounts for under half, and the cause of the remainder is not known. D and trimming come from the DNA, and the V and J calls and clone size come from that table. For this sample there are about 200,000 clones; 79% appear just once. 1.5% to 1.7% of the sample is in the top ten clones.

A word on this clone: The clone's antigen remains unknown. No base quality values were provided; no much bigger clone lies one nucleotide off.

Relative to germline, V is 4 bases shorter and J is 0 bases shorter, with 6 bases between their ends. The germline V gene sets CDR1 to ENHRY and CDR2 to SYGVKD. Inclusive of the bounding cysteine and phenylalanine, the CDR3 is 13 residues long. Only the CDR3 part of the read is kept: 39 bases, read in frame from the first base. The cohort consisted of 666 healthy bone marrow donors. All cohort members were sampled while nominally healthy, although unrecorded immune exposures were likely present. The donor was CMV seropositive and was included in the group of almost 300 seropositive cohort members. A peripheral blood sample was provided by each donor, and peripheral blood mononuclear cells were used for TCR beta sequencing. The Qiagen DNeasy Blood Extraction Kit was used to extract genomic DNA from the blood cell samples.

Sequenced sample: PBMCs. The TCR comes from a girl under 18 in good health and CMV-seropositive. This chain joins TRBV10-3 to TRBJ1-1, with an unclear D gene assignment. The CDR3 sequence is CAISASLNTEAFF. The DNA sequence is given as TGTGCCATCAGTGCATCCCTGAACACTGAAGCTTTCTTT.